This entry lists 20 T cell receptor beta chains sequenced from one sample in a study of early T cells in non-severe SARS-CoV-2 infection. TCRdb itself ran the 5' RACE reads through MiXCR, one entry per CDR3 protein. The sample records roughly 48,000 distinct CDR3 sequences, about 4.1% being singletons. The material sequenced was whole blood. Every receptor here comes from an adult who was a healthcare worker with PCR-confirmed SARS-CoV-2 infection or an uninfected control (not recorded which).

As for this clonotype: Possible read error: a much larger clone is one base away. The rearrangement uses TRBV19 and TRBJ2-7; tentative D call: TRBD1 (6 bases). The CDR3 has 15 amino acids. The germline V gene has CDR1 LNHDA and CDR2 SQIVND (reference sequence). The CDR3 DNA sequence: TGTGCCAGTAGTATACGGACAGCACCTCCTTACGAGCGGTACTTC. Amino acids: CASSIRTAPPYERYF. The complete variable domain, with remaining parts taken from reference TRBV19 and TRBJ2-7, reads DGGITQSPKYLFRKEGQNVTLSCEQNLNHDAMYWYRQDPGQGLRLIYYSQIVNDFQKGDIAEGYSVSREKKESFPLTVTSAQKNPTAFYLCASSIRTAPPYERYFGPGTRLTVT.

This clonotype was recorded at least ten times. The V call is TRBV6-5, the J call TRBJ2-1; the match to TRBD2 covers 8 bases. The CDR3 consists of 15 residues. Germline V gene data show CDR1 as MNHEY and CDR2 as SVGAGI. V gave up 6 bases and J gave up 7 bases; unmatched junction bases: 11. In nucleotides, the CDR3 is TGTGCCAGCAGCCCCCCAGCGGGAGCTATTAATGAGCAGTTCTTC. Protein sequence: CASSPPAGAINEQFF.

This clonotype was seen repeatedly, ten times or more. This chain connects TRBV10-3 to TRBJ2-1; 10 bases are a match to TRBD2. In germline, CDR1 is ENHRY, CDR2 SYGVKD. V shed 7 bases, J shed 7 bases, and the junction held 13 bases outside the gene matches. The length of the CDR3 is 16 residues. In nucleotides, the CDR3 is TGTGCCATCACTAGGGACTATAGCGGGGGGAGGAATGAGCAGTTCTTC. It yields the protein CAITRDYSGGRNEQFF.

This clonotype was seen a few times. The chain joins TRBV10-2 to TRBJ2-3, with 12 bases fitting TRBD2. Germline V lookup: CDR1 WSHSY, CDR2 SAAADI. After removal of 5 bases from V and 2 bases from J, the junction contained 5 bases not matched to a gene. CDR3 length: 16 amino acids. The CDR3 protein is CASSPTSGRFTDTQYF. In DNA form, the CDR3 reads TGCGCCAGCAGTCCTACTAGCGGGAGGTTCACAGATACGCAGTATTTT.

This clonotype was counted at least ten times. The chain employs TRBV6-2 or TRBV6-3 and TRBJ2-7; 8 nucleotides match TRBD1. The CDR3 extends over 16 amino acids. CDR1 and CDR2 from the germline V gene are MNHEY and SVGEGT. V gave up 2 bases and J gave up 5 bases; unmatched junction bases: 11. Here the CDR3 reads CASSYLPRTGRDEQYF. The CDR3 DNA sequence: TGTGCCAGCAGTTACCTACCCAGGACAGGGAGAGACGAGCAGTACTTC.

The table lists this clonotype with many counts. V is TRBV12-3 or TRBV12-4 and J is TRBJ1-4; the D gene is possibly TRBD1 (6 bases). With 8 bases removed from V and 6 bases from J, the gap between germline ends came to 16 bases. The CDR3 has 14 residues. The DNA for the CDR3 is TGTGCCAGCGGGCCGGGGGGCGCGGATGAAAAACTGTTTTTT. Translated: CASGPGGADEKLFF.

Ten or more counts support this clonotype. V is TRBV20-1 and J is TRBJ1-1, with 7 bases matching TRBD1. The germline V gene has CDR1 DFQATT and CDR2 SNEGSKA (reference sequence). V was clipped by 5 bases and J by 3 bases; unmatched bases: 12. This CDR3 is built from 15 residues. Here the CDR3 reads CSAGTAGNEDTEAFF. DNA for the CDR3: TGCAGTGCTGGGACAGCTGGTAATGAAGACACTGAAGCTTTCTTT.

This clonotype occurred many times. The rearrangement joins TRBV10-3 to TRBJ2-7; D is uncertain. Trimming pared 2 bases from V and 9 bases from J, leaving 17 bases between. This CDR3 has 14 amino acids. Germline assignment: CDR1 ENHRY and CDR2 SYGVKD. This CDR3 is CAISEVGKAGGQYF. In DNA, the CDR3 is TGTGCCATCAGTGAGGTGGGAAAGGCCGGCGGGCAGTACTTC.

Many counts were recorded for this clonotype. The chain uses TRBV20-1 and TRBJ2-7; tentatively, D is TRBD1 (6 bases). In germline, CDR1 is DFQATT, CDR2 SNEGSKA (reference sequence). Trimming removed 3 bases from V and 2 bases from J, with 14 bases in between. CDR3 length equals 14 residues. In nucleotides, the CDR3 is TGCAGTGCTAGGGACCCAACAGGGCCCTACGAGCAGTACTTC. This translates into CSARDPTGPYEQYF.

This clonotype was recorded at least ten times. The chain employs TRBV7-2 and TRBJ2-7, with 8 bases fitting TRBD1. Germline V gives CDR1 SGHTA, CDR2 FQGNSA. The CDR3 sequence is 15 residues long. With 5 bases clipped from V and 7 bases from J, the junction kept 13 bases outside the gene matches. In nucleotides, the CDR3 is TGTGCCAGCAGCGGGTCCGGGACAGGCCTGGGGGAGCAGTACTTC. Protein: CASSGSGTGLGEQYF. The whole variable domain, filled in from reference TRBV7-2 and TRBJ2-7, reads GAGVSQSPSNKVTEKGKDVELRCDPISGHTALYWYRQSLGQGLEFLIYFQGNSAPDKSGLPSDRFSAERTGGSVSTLTIQRTQQEDSAVYLCASSGSGTGLGEQYFGPGTRLTVT.

Ten or more counts support this clonotype. The chain carries TRBV27 and TRBJ2-3; 7 positions agree with TRBD2. The CDR3 extends over 14 amino acids. The germline gives CDR1 MNHEY, CDR2 SMNVEV (reference sequence). J lost 4 bases, V lost 6 bases, and 7 bases had no gene match. CDR3 DNA sequence: TGTGCCAGCAGCGGGAGGTTAGACTCAGATACGCAGTATTTT. It codes for CASSGRLDSDTQYF.

This clonotype has ten or more counts. The V and J genes are TRBV6-1 and TRBJ1-2; D gene ambiguous. The ends were cut back, 7 bases at V and 5 bases at J, with 14 bases in the middle. The CDR3 consists of 13 residues. Germline lookup yields CDR1 MNHNS and CDR2 SASEGT. CDR3 loop: CASTQAGDYGYTF. The CDR3 bases are TGTGCCAGCACCCAGGCGGGAGATTATGGCTACACCTTC.

Ten or more counts support this clonotype. In DNA, the CDR3 is TGTGCCATCAGAACCCCCGGGGAGCTGTTTTTT. Translating it yields CAIRTPGELFF. The J gene is TRBJ2-2, the V gene TRBV10-3; D not certain. V lost 6 bases and J lost 6, with 5 bases in between. The CDR3 runs to 11 residues. Germline V gene data show CDR1 as ENHRY and CDR2 as SYGVKD.

This chain links TRBV5-6 with TRBJ2-1; D is uncertain. The CDR3 sequence is 11 residues long. The V and J ends lost 0 bases and 10 bases respectively, with 5 bases between them. The germline gives CDR1 SGHDT, CDR2 YYEEEE. This CDR3 reads CASSLVGEQFF. The CDR3 DNA reads TGTGCCAGCAGCTTGGTAGGGGAGCAGTTCTTC.

The chain couples TRBV7-3 to TRBJ2-1; 7 nucleotides align to TRBD1. V shed 5 bases and J 4 bases; nucleotides not matched to a gene: 5. This CDR3 comprises 14 residues. CDR1 is SGHTA and CDR2 is FQGTGA in the germline V gene. The CDR3 nucleotides are TGTGCCAGCAGCCCCGGACAGGTGTACAATGAGCAGTTCTTC. Amino acids: CASSPGQVYNEQFF.

This clonotype has a count of ten or more. The chain links TRBV20-1 to TRBJ2-3; TRBD2 agrees at 9 bases. This CDR3 has 14 amino acids. V dropped 5 bases and J dropped 0; count of bases not matched to a gene: 3. Per germline, CDR1 DFQATT and CDR2 SNEGSKA (reference sequence). Written as DNA, the CDR3 is TGCAGTGCTCTACTAGCGGGCAGCACAGATACGCAGTATTTT. Translating gives CSALLAGSTDTQYF.

In its sample, this clonotype was seen a few times. The rearrangement joins TRBV29-1 to TRBJ2-7; 8 bases map to TRBD2. Germline values: CDR1 SQVTM, CDR2 ANQGSEA. The junction had 5 bases not matched to a gene; V was cut back by 4 bases and J by 3 bases. This CDR3 is built from 13 residues. This chain's CDR3 is CSVVLAANYEQYF. For the CDR3, the DNA is TGCAGCGTTGTACTAGCGGCGAACTACGAGCAGTACTTC.

This clonotype was detected a few times. The chain combines TRBV29-1 with TRBJ2-6; D is unclear. Germline V gene data show CDR1 as SQVTM and CDR2 as ANQGSEA. CDR3 length: 13 amino acids. The V end was cut by 6 bases, the J end by 4 bases, with 10 bases between. Here the CDR3 reads CSVGNGGANVLTF. Here the CDR3 DNA reads TGCAGCGTGGGCAATGGCGGGGCCAACGTCCTGACTTTC.

This clonotype occurred many times. The CDR3 protein is CSLTGRGAYNEQFF. CDR3 nucleotides: TGCAGCCTAACGGGCAGAGGTGCCTACAATGAGCAGTTCTTC. V is TRBV29-1 and J is TRBJ2-1; no reliable D call. The CDR3 sequence is 14 residues long. The V end lost 8 bases, the J end lost 2 bases, and 16 bases lay between the germline ends. Germline assignment: CDR1 SQVTM and CDR2 ANQGSEA.

The rearrangement links TRBV11-2 to TRBJ2-1; 7 bases agree with TRBD1. V lost 5 bases, J lost 0 bases, and 7 bases stayed unmatched. Germline values: CDR1 SGHAT, CDR2 FQNNGV. CDR3 length: 16 amino acids. The DNA for the CDR3 is TGTGCCAGCAGCCTTTCCAGGGGGAGCTCCTACAATGAGCAGTTCTTC. Protein product: CASSLSRGSSYNEQFF.